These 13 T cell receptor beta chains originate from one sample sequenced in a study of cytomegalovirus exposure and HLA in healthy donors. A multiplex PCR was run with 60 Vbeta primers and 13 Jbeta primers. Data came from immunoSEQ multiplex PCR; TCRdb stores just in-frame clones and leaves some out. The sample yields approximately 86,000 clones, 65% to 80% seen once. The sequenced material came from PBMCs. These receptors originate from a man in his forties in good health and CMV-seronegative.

CDR3 nucleotide sequence: TGTGCCAGCTCACCAGTGACAGGGAACTCTGGAAACACCATATATTTT. It translates to CASSPVTGNSGNTIYF. The chain is built from TRBV18 and TRBJ1-3; 7 bases map to TRBD1. V shed 2 bases and J 0 bases; nucleotides not matched to a gene: 4. Germline V gene sequence: CDR1 KGHSH, CDR2 LQKENI. The CDR3 consists of 16 residues.

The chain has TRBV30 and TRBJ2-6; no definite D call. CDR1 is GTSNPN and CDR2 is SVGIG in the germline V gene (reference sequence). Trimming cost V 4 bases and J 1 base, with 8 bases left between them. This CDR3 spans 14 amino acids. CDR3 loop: CAWNTLSGANVLTF. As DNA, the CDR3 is TGTGCCTGGAACACGCTTTCTGGGGCCAACGTCCTGACTTTC.

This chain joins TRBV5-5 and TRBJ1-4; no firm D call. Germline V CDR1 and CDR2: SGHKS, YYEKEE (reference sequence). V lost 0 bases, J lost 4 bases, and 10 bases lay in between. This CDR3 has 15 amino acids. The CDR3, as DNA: TGTGCCAGCAGCTTGGCGAGCGGGGTTAATGAAAAACTGTTTTTT. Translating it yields CASSLASGVNEKLFF.

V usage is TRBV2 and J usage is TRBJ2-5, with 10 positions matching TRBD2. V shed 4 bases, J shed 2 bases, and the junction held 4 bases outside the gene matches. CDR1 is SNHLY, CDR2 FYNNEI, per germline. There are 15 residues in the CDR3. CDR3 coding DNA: TGTGCCAGCAGTGTGTATAGCGGGGGGCAAGAGACCCAGTACTTC. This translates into CASSVYSGGQETQYF.

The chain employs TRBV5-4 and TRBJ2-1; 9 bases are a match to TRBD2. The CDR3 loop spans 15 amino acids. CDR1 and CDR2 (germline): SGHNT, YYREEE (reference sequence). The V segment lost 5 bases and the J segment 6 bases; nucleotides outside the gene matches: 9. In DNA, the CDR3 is TGTGCCAGCAGTCTGGCGGCTAGCGGGGTCAATGAGCAGTTCTTC. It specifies CASSLAASGVNEQFF.

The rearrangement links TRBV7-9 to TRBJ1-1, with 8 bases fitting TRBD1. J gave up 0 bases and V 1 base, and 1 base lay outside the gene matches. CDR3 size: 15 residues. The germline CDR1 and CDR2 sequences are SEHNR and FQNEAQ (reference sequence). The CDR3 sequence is CASSLGDRMNTEAFF. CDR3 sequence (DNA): TGTGCCAGCAGCTTAGGGGACAGGATGAACACTGAAGCTTTCTTT.

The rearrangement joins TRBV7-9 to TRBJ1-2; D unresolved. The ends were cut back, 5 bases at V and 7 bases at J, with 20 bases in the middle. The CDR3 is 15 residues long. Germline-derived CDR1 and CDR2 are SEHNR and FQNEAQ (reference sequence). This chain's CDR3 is CASSLPGYQEGGYTF. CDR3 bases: TGTGCCAGCAGCCTCCCGGGATATCAGGAGGGTGGCTACACCTTC.

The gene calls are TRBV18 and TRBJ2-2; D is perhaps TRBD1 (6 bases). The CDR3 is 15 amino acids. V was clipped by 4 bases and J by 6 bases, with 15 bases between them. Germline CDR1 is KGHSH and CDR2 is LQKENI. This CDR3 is CASSRPDSNSGELFF. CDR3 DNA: TGTGCCAGCTCACGTCCGGACAGTAATTCCGGGGAGCTGTTTTTT.

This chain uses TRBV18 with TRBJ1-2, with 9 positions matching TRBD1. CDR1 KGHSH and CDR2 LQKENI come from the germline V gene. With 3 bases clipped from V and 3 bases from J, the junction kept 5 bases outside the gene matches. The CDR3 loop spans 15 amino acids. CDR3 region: CASSPTGGLDYGYTF. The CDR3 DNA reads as TGTGCCAGCTCACCTACAGGGGGCTTGGACTATGGCTACACCTTC.

The CDR3 region is CASSLPGTGLNSPLHF. CDR3 nucleotides: TGTGCCAGCAGTTTACCCGGGACAGGGCTAAATTCACCCCTCCACTTT. The gene calls are TRBV28 and TRBJ1-6, with 9 positions matching TRBD1. Losses at the gene ends were 2 bases for V and 7 bases for J; bases not matched to a gene: 6. Germline CDR1 is MDHEN and CDR2 is SYDVKM. CDR3 length equals 16 residues. Combining the CDR3 with reference TRBV28 and TRBJ1-6 gives the whole variable domain DVKVTQSSRYLVKRTGEKVFLECVQDMDHENMFWYRQDPGLGLRLIYFSYDVKMKEKGDIPEGYSVSREKKERFSLILESASTNQTSMYLCASSLPGTGLNSPLHFGNGTRLTVT.

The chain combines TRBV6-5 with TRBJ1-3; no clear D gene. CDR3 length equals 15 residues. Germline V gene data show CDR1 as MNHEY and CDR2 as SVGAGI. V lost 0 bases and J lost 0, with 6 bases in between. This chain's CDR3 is CASSYSRFSGNTIYF. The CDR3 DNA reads TGTGCCAGCAGTTACTCCAGGTTCTCTGGAAACACCATATATTTT.

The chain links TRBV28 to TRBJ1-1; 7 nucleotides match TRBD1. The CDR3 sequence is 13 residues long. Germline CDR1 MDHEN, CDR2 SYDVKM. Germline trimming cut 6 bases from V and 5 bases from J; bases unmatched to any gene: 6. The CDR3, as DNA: TGTGCCAGCAGGGCCCCAGGGGGGACTGAAGCTTTCTTT. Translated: CASRAPGGTEAFF.

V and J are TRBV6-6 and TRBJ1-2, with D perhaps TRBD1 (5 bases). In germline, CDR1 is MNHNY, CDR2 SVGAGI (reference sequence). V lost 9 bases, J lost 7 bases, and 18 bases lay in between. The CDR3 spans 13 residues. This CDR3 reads CASRPRTRGGYTF. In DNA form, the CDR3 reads TGTGCCAGTCGCCCACGGACAAGAGGTGGCTACACCTTC.